A selection of T cell receptor beta chains follows, all from one sample in a study of control samples from healthy donors and cancer patients. Clones were read by immunoSEQ multiplex PCR, and TCRdb kept only the in-frame ones, dropping some. Of roughly 70,000 clones in the sample, 94% were seen once. Material for sequencing was blood. The receptor source for this set is a woman younger than 45 in good health. The CDR3 runs from the conserved cysteine through the conserved F or W. Each record gives: V gene, J gene, D gene, clone size, CDR3 protein, CDR3 DNA. The D gene is left open where the match is weak. Size tells how often a clone was seen (once, few, many) or the class of an expanded clone, and some rows leave it out.

>TRBV13|TRBJ2-5|.|.
CASSLGRLIKETQYF
TGTGCCAGCAGCTTGGGGAGACTAATAAAAGAGACCCAGTACTTC
>TRBV19|TRBJ1-1|.|once
CASKTTENTEAFF
TGTGCCAGTAAGACGACAGAGAACACTGAAGCTTTCTTT
>TRBV28|TRBJ2-2|.|.
CASSPAGLNTGELFF
TGTGCCAGCAGTCCGGCAGGGTTGAACACCGGGGAGCTGTTTTTT
>TRBV5-1|TRBJ2-1|TRBD2|.
CASMMVTSGGFNEQFF
TGCGCCAGCATGATGGTAACTAGCGGGGGTTTCAATGAGCAGTTCTTC
>TRBV19|TRBJ2-1|.|.
CASSIGGVNYNEQFF
TGTGCCAGTAGTATTGGCGGGGTGAACTACAATGAGCAGTTCTTC
>TRBV6-5|TRBJ2-3|.|.
CASSPQAVSTDTQYF
TGTGCCAGCAGCCCCCAGGCAGTTAGCACAGATACGCAGTATTTT
>TRBV5-1|TRBJ2-1|TRBD1|.
CASSRRQGLDNEQFF
TGCGCCAGCAGCCGACGACAGGGGCTGGACAATGAGCAGTTCTTC
>TRBV30|TRBJ2-7|TRBD1|.
CAWGDRAYEQYF
TGTGCCTGGGGGGACAGGGCCTACGAGCAGTACTTC
>TRBV27|TRBJ1-2|.|.
CASSSQGAPYGYTF
TGTGCCAGCAGTTCTCAGGGAGCACCCTATGGCTACACCTTC
>TRBV7-8|TRBJ1-2|TRBD1|.
CASSLTRQGDGYTF
TGTGCCAGCAGCTTAACTCGACAGGGAGACGGCTACACCTTC
>TRBV13|TRBJ1-1|TRBD1|.
CASSTTGPNTEAFF
TGTGCCAGCAGCACGACAGGGCCGAACACTGAAGCTTTCTTT
>TRBV2|TRBJ2-1|TRBD2|once
CASLGGYSYNEQFF
TGTGCCAGCCTGGGGGGGTACTCCTACAATGAGCAGTTCTTC
>TRBV2|TRBJ2-6|TRBD2|.
CASSSKTGTSGVSGANVLTF
TGTGCCAGCAGTTCCAAAACCGGGACTAGCGGGGTATCTGGGGCCAACGTCCTGACTTTC
>TRBV28|TRBJ1-1|.|.
CASSWHEELNTEAFF
TGTGCCAGCAGTTGGCATGAGGAGCTGAACACTGAAGCTTTCTTT
>TRBV11-2|TRBJ1-1|.|few
CASSLTLTKADTEAFF
TGTGCCAGCAGCTTGACCCTGACAAAGGCGGACACTGAAGCTTTCTTT
>TRBV5-1|TRBJ2-3|TRBD2|once
CASSFSGGPNSDTQYF
TGCGCCAGCAGCTTTAGCGGGGGGCCTAATTCAGATACGCAGTATTTT
>TRBV12-3/TRBV12-4|TRBJ1-1|.|.
CASRIGHLTAFF
TGTGCCAGCAGGATAGGACACTTGACCGCTTTCTTT
>TRBV12-3/TRBV12-4|TRBJ1-2|.|.
CASSTNYGYTF
TGTGCCAGCAGTACTAACTATGGCTACACCTTC
>TRBV12-3/TRBV12-4|TRBJ2-5|.|.
CASSTAETQYF
TGTGCCAGCAGTACCGCCGAGACCCAGTACTTC
>TRBV7-6|TRBJ1-4|TRBD1|.
CASSLWTGQLNEKLFF
TGTGCCAGCAGCCTATGGACGGGACAGCTTAATGAAAAACTGTTTTTT
>TRBV3-1/TRBV3-2|TRBJ1-6|.|.
CASSKQTVSPLHF
TGTGCCAGCAGCAAACAGACAGTTTCACCCCTCCACTTT
>TRBV4-1|TRBJ2-1|.|once
CASSQPTIRDGTYNEQFF
TGCGCCAGCAGCCAGCCCACTATCCGGGACGGTACATACAATGAGCAGTTCTTC
>TRBV4-1|TRBJ2-5|.|.
CASSQVLTAQETQYF
TGCGCCAGCAGCCAAGTATTGACAGCTCAAGAGACCCAGTACTTC
>TRBV27|TRBJ2-7|.|.
CASSFKGDSYYEQYF
TGTGCCAGCAGTTTTAAGGGGGACTCTTACTACGAGCAGTACTTC
>TRBV19|TRBJ1-1|.|once
CASSMRGVNTEAFF
TGTGCCAGTAGTATGAGGGGGGTGAACACTGAAGCTTTCTTT
>TRBV5-8|TRBJ1-1|TRBD1|.
CASSPYRGREEAFF
TGTGCCAGCAGCCCTTACAGGGGGCGGGAAGAAGCTTTCTTT
>TRBV4-1|TRBJ1-4|.|.
CASSQLQGSEEKLFF
TGCGCCAGCAGCCAACTACAGGGCTCGGAGGAAAAACTGTTTTTT
>TRBV5-1|TRBJ2-1|.|.
CASSPIGRGVSYNEQFF
TGCGCCAGCAGCCCTATTGGTAGGGGGGTTTCCTACAATGAGCAGTTCTTC
>TRBV19|TRBJ2-3|TRBD1|.
CASLERGRTDTQYF
TGTGCCAGTCTGGAGAGGGGGCGCACAGATACGCAGTATTTT
>TRBV7-8|TRBJ2-3|.|.
CASSLVPGPYTDTQYF
TGTGCCAGCAGCTTAGTGCCGGGGCCCTACACAGATACGCAGTATTTT
>TRBV28|TRBJ1-2|.|.
CASSLTGGSYGYTF
TGTGCCAGCAGTTTAACAGGAGGGAGCTATGGCTACACCTTC
>TRBV5-1|TRBJ2-7|TRBD1|large
CASSFGTGSSEQYF
TGCGCCAGCAGCTTCGGGACAGGGTCCAGCGAGCAGTACTTC
>TRBV5-4|TRBJ2-2|TRBD1|.
CASSTQGADTGELFF
TGTGCCAGCAGCACGCAGGGGGCGGACACCGGGGAGCTGTTTTTT
>TRBV3-1/TRBV3-2|TRBJ2-1|TRBD2|.
CASSLIPGLAGGLNEQFF
TGTGCCAGCAGCCTCATCCCGGGACTAGCGGGGGGCCTCAATGAGCAGTTCTTC
>TRBV6-1|TRBJ2-1|.|.
CASSEWAATYNEQFF
TGTGCCAGCAGTGAATGGGCAGCGACCTACAATGAGCAGTTCTTC
>TRBV5-1|TRBJ1-1|TRBD1|.
CASSLTGGTEAFF
TGCGCCAGCAGCTTAACAGGGGGCACTGAAGCTTTCTTT
>TRBV30|TRBJ1-2|.|.
CAWSVPPGANYGYTF
TGTGCCTGGAGTGTACCGCCAGGGGCTAACTATGGCTACACCTTC
>TRBV27|TRBJ2-3|.|.
CASSYGTDTQYF
TGTGCCAGCAGTTATGGCACAGATACGCAGTATTTT
>TRBV10-3|TRBJ2-3|TRBD2|.
CAISEGAGPTDTQYF
TGTGCCATCAGTGAGGGAGCGGGGCCCACAGATACGCAGTATTTT
>TRBV24-1|TRBJ2-1|.|.
CATSDPRYPINEQFF
TGTGCCACCAGTGATCCCCGCTATCCTATTAATGAGCAGTTCTTC
>TRBV5-6|TRBJ2-1|.|.
CASSLLGSSYNEQFF
TGTGCCAGCAGCTTGCTGGGGAGCTCCTACAATGAGCAGTTCTTC
>TRBV14|TRBJ1-5|.|.
CASSQDALGPQHF
TGTGCCAGCAGCCAGGACGCATTAGGGCCCCAGCATTTT
>TRBV5-1|TRBJ2-1|TRBD1|.
CASSSGQGSRLRTSREQFF
TGCGCCAGCAGCTCCGGACAGGGCTCCAGACTACGAACGTCTCGGGAGCAGTTCTTC
>TRBV5-1|TRBJ2-2|TRBD2|few
CASSQSGGATGELFF
TGCGCCAGCAGCCAGAGCGGGGGGGCCACCGGGGAGCTGTTTTTT
>TRBV7-9|TRBJ1-1|.|few
CASSLRQGNEAFF
TGTGCCAGCAGCTTACGGCAGGGGAATGAAGCTTTCTTT
>TRBV3-1/TRBV3-2|TRBJ2-4|.|few
CASSQVPGRKLAKNIQYF
TGTGCCAGCAGCCAAGTTCCGGGACGGAAATTAGCCAAAAACATTCAGTACTTC
>TRBV3-1/TRBV3-2|TRBJ1-2|.|.
CASSPAAGLVGYTF
TGTGCCAGCAGCCCGGCCGCAGGGCTAGTCGGCTACACCTTC
>TRBV6-6|TRBJ1-4|.|once
CASSSVPRDEKLFF
TGTGCCAGCAGTTCTGTACCGAGGGATGAAAAACTGTTTTTT
>TRBV11-3|TRBJ2-3|.|.
CASMGDTQYF
TGTGCCAGCATGGGAGATACGCAGTATTTT
>TRBV7-9|TRBJ1-2|.|.
CASSLARQEDYGYTF
TGTGCCAGCAGCTTAGCCCGACAGGAGGACTATGGCTACACCTTC
>TRBV10-3|TRBJ1-5|.|.
CAISVGTRGTPQHF
TGTGCCATCAGTGTCGGGACACGGGGAACGCCCCAGCATTTT
>TRBV15|TRBJ1-5|TRBD1|.
CATSRDRGLNQPQHF
TGTGCCACCAGCAGGGACAGGGGCCTTAATCAGCCCCAGCATTTT
>TRBV27|TRBJ2-3|TRBD1|once
CASSLGTGVQTSTDTQYF
TGTGCCAGCAGTCTCGGGACAGGGGTACAGACTAGCACAGATACGCAGTATTTT
>TRBV12-3/TRBV12-4|TRBJ1-2|.|.
CASSRSVSSGYTF
TGTGCCAGCAGCCGCTCCGTCTCAAGCGGCTACACCTTC
>TRBV4-1|TRBJ2-7|.|.
CASSQDPVWYGLGEQYF
TGCGCCAGCAGCCAAGATCCCGTGTGGTACGGCCTTGGGGAGCAGTACTTC
>TRBV7-9|TRBJ2-5|.|.
CASSFRGPGETQYF
TGTGCCAGCAGCTTTCGGGGGCCGGGGGAGACCCAGTACTTC
>TRBV6-1|TRBJ2-1|TRBD1|.
CASSAQAGTGPNEQFF
TGTGCCAGCAGTGCCCAGGCCGGGACAGGCCCCAATGAGCAGTTCTTC